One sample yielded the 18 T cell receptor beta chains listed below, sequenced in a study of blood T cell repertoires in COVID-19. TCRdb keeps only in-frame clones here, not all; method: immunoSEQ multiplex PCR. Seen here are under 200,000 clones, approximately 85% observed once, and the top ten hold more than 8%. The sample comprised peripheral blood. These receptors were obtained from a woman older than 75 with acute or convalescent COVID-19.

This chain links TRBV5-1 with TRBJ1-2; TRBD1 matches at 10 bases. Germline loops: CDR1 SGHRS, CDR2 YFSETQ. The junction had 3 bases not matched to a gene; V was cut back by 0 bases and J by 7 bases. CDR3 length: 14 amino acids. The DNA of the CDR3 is TGCGCCAGCAGCTTGGGACAGGGGGCATTTGGCTACACCTTC. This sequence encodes CASSLGQGAFGYTF.

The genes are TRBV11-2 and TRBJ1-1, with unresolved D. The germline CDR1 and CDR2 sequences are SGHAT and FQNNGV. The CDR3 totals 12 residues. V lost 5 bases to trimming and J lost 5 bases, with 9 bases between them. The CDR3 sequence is CASSPRDTEAFF. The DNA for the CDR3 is TGTGCCAGCAGCCCAAGAGATACTGAAGCTTTCTTT. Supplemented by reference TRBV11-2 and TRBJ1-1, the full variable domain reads EAGVAQSPRYKIIEKRQSVAFWCNPISGHATLYWYQQILGQGPKLLIQFQNNGVVDDSQLPKDRFSAERLKGVDSTLKIQPAKLEDSAVYLCASSPRDTEAFFGQGTRLTVV.

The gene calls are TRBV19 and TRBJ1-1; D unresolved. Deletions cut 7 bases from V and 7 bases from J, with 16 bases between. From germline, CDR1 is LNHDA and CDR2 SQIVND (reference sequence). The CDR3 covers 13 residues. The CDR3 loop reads CASTTTDGLEAFF. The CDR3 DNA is TGTGCCAGTACCACGACGGATGGACTTGAAGCTTTCTTT.

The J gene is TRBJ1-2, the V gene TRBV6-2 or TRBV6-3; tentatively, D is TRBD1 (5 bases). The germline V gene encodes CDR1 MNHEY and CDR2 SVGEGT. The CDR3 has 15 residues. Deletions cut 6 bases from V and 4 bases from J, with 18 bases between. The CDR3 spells CASSPDSTLRYGYTF. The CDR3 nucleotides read TGTGCCAGCAGCCCCGACAGCACCCTTCGCTATGGCTACACCTTC.

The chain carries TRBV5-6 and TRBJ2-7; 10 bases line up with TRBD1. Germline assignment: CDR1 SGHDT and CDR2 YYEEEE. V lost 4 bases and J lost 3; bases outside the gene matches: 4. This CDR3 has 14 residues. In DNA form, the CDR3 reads TGTGCCAGCAGCGGACGGGACAGGGGCTACGAGCAGTACTTC. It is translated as CASSGRDRGYEQYF.

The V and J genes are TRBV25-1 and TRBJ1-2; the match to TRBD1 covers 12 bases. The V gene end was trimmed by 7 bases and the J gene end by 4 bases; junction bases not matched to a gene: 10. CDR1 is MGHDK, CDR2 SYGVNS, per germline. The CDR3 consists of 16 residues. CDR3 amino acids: CASTGTGGGKGYGYTF. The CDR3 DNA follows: TGTGCCAGCACGGGGACAGGGGGCGGAAAAGGCTATGGCTACACCTTC.

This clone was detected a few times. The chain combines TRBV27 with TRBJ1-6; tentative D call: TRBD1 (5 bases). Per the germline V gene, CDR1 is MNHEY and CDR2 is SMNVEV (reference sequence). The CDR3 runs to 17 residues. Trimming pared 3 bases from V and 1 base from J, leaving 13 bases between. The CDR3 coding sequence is TGTGCCAGCAGTTTTGGAAGACAGTGGTCCTATAATTCACCCCTCCACTTT. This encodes CASSFGRQWSYNSPLHF.

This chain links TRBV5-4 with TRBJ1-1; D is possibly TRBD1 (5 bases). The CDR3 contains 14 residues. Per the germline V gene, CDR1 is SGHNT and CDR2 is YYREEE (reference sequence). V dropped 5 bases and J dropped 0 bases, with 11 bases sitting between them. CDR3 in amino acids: CASRRDSMNTEAFF. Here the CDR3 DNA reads TGTGCCAGCAGACGTGACAGCATGAACACTGAAGCTTTCTTT.

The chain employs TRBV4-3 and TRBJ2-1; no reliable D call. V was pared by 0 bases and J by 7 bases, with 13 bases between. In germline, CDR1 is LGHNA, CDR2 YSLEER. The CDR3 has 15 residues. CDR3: CASSQDRSGRNEQFF. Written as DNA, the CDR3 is TGCGCCAGCAGCCAAGATCGGTCCGGCAGGAATGAGCAGTTCTTC.

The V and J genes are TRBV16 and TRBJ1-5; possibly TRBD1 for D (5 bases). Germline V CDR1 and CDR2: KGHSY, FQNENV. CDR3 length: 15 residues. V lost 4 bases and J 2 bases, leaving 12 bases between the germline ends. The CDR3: CASSPRVGGNQPQHF. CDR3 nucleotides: TGTGCCAGCAGCCCCAGGGTAGGGGGCAATCAGCCCCAGCATTTT.

CDR3: CASSPKGGQGHPYEQYF. CDR3 in DNA: TGTGCCAGCAGCCCTAAAGGGGGACAGGGACACCCCTACGAGCAGTACTTC. The chain has TRBV21-1 and TRBJ2-7; TRBD1 is the table's D call and was not checked against the DNA. TRBV21-1 is an annotated pseudogene. This CDR3 comprises 17 residues.

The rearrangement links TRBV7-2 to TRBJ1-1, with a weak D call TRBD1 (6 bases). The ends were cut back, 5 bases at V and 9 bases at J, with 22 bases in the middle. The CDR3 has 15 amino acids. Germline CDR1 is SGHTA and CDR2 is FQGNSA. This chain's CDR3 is CASSPNTGPFIQAFF. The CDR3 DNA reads TGTGCCAGCAGCCCTAACACAGGGCCCTTCATTCAAGCTTTCTTT. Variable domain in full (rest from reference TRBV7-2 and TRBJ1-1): GAGVSQSPSNKVTEKGKDVELRCDPISGHTALYWYRQSLGQGLEFLIYFQGNSAPDKSGLPSDRFSAERTGGSVSTLTIQRTQQEDSAVYLCASSPNTGPFIQAFFGQGTRLTVV.

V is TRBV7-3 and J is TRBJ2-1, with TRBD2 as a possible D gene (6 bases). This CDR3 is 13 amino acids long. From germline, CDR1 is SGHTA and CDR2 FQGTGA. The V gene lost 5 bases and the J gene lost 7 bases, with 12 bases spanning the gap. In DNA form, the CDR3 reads TGTGCCAGCAGCCCCGGAGGGTTGAATGAGCAGTTCTTC. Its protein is CASSPGGLNEQFF.

The CDR3 loop reads CAWSPKKGQGAQEQYF. CDR3 nucleotides: TGTGCCTGGAGCCCGAAAAAGGGACAGGGGGCACAGGAGCAGTACTTC. The rearrangement uses TRBV30 and TRBJ2-7; 12 bases map to TRBD1. CDR1 GTSNPN and CDR2 SVGIG come from the germline V gene (reference sequence). This CDR3 is built from 16 residues. J lost 7 bases, V lost 3 bases, and 13 bases had no gene match.

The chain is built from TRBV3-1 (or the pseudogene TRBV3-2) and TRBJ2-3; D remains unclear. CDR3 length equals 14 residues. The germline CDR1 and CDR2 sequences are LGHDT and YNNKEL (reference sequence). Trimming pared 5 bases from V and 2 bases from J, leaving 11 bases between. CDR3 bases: TGTGCCAGCAGCTCCCGAGAGGCCACAGATACGCAGTATTTT. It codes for CASSSREATDTQYF.

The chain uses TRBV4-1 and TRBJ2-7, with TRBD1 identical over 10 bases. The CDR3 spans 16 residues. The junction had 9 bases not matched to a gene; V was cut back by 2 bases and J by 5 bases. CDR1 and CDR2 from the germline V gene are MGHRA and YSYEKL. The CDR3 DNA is TGCGCCAGCAGCCAACCAGGGACAGGGGCGGTGGACGAGCAGTACTTC. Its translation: CASSQPGTGAVDEQYF.

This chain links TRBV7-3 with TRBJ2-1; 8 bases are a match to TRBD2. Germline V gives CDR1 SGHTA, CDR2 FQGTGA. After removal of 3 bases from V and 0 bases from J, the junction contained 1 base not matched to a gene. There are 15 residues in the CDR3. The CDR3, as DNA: TGTGCCAGCAGCTTCGGGAGGGCCTCCTACAATGAGCAGTTCTTC. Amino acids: CASSFGRASYNEQFF. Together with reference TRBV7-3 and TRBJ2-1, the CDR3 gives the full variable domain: GAGVSQTPSNKVTEKGKYVELRCDPISGHTALYWYRQSLGQGPEFLIYFQGTGAADDSGLPNDRFFAVRPEGSVSTLKIQRTERGDSAVYLCASSFGRASYNEQFFGPGTRLTVL.

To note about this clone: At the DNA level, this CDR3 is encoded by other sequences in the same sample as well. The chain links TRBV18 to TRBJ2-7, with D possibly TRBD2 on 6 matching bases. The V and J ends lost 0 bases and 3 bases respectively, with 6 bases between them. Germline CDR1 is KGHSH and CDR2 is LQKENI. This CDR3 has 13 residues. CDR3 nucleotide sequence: TGTGCCAGCTCACCACCCGGGGGCTACGAGCAGTACTTC. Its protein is CASSPPGGYEQYF.